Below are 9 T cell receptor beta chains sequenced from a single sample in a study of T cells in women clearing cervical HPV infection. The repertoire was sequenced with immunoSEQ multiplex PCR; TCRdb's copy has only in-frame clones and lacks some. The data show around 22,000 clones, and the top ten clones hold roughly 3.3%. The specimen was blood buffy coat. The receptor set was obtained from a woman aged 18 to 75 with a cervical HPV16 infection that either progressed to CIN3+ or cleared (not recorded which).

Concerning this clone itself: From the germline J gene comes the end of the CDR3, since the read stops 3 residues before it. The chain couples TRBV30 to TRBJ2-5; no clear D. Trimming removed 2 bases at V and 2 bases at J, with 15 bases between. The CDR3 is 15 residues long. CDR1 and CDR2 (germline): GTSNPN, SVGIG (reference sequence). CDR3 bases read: TGTGCCTGGAGTCCGCGACTGGGTGGGCAAGAGACC. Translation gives CAWSPRLGGQET. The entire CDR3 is CAWSPRLGGQETQYF.

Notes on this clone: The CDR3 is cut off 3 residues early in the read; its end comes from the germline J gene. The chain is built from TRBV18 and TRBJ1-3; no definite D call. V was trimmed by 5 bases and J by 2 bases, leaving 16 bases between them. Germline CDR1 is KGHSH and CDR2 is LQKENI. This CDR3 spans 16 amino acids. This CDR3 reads CASSEIRQSTGNTIYF. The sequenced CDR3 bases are TGTGCCAGCTCAGAAATCCGACAATCTACTGGAAACACC.

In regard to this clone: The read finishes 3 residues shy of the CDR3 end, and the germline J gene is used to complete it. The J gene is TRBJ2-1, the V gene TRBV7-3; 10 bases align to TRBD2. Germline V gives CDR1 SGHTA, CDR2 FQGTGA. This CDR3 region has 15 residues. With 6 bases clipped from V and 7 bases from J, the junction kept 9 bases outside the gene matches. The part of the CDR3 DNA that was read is TGTGCCAGCAGGCCACCGGGACTAGCGTCGAATGAG. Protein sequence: CASRPPGLASNE. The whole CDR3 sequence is CASRPPGLASNEQFF.

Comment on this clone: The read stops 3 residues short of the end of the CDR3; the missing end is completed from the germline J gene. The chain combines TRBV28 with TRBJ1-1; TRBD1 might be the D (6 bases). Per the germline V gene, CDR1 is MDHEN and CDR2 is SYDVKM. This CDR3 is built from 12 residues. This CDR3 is CASSQILGAAFF. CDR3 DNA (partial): TGTGCCAGCAGCCAGATCTTGGGGGCA.

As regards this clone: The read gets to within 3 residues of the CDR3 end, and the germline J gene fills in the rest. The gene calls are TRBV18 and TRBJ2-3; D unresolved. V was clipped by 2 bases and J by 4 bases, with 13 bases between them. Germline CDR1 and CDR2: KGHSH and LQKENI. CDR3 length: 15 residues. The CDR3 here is CASSPSNHRADTQYF. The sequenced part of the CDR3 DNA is TGTGCCAGCTCACCATCAAACCATCGGGCAGATACG.

This CDR3 is CASSSPGHHSYEQYF. CDR3 bases read: TGTGCCAGCAGTTCTCCGGGACACCACTCCTACGAG. J is TRBJ2-7 and V is TRBV7-2; a weak D match, TRBD1 (6 bases). The read comes to an end 3 residues before the CDR3 does, leaving the germline J gene to fill in the end. The germline gives CDR1 SGHTA, CDR2 FQGNSA. The CDR3 runs 15 residues. Trimming removed 6 bases at V and 0 bases at J, with 15 bases between.

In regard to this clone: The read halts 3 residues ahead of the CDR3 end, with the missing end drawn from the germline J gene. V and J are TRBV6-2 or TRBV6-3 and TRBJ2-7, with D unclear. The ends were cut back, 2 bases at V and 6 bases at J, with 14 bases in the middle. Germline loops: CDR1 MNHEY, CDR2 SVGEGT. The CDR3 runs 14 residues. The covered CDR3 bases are TGTGCCAGCAGTTACCCCACGACTGCCATCGAG. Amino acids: CASSYPTTAIE. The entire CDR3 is CASSYPTTAIEQYF.

The CDR3 DNA, read in part, is TGTGCCTGGGAGCCAGGGTACAATGAAAAA. As protein: CAWEPGYNEK. The whole CDR3 region reads CAWEPGYNEKLFF. This chain joins TRBV30 and TRBJ1-4; D perhaps matches TRBD1 (5 bases). The CDR3 end is not reached by the read, which stops 3 residues before it; the germline J gene fills it in. The CDR3 spans 13 residues. V lost 5 bases and J 5 bases, leaving 12 bases between the germline ends. CDR1 is GTSNPN, CDR2 SVGIG, per germline (reference sequence).

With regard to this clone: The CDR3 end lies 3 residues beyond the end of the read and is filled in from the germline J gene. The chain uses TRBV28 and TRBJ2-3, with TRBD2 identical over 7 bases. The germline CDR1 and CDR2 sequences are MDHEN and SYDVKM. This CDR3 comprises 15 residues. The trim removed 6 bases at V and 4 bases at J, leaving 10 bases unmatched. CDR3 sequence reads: CASRGLNTFPDTQYF. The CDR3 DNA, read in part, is TGTGCCAGCAGGGGACTAAATACGTTTCCAGATACG.